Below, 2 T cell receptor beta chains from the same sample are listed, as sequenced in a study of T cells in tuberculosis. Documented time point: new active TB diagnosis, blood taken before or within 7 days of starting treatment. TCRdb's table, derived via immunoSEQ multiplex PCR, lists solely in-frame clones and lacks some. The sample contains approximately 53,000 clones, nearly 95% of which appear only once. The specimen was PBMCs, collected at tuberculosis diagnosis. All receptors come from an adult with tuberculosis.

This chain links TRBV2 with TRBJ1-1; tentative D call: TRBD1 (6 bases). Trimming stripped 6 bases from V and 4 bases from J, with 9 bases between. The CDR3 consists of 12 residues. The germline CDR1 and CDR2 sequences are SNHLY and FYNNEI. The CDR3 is CASSQGGTEAFF. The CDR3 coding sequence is TGTGCCAGCAGCCAAGGGGGCACTGAAGCTTTCTTT.

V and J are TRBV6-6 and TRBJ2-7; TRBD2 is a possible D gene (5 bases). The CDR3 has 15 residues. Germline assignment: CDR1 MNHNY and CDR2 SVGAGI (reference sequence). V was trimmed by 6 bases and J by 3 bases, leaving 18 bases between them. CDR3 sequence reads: CASRDLRAPSYEQYF. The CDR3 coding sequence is TGTGCCAGCAGGGACTTGCGGGCCCCTAGCTACGAGCAGTACTTC.